Each of the 13 T cell receptor beta chains below was sequenced from the same sample in a study of blood T cell repertoires in COVID-19. Using immunoSEQ multiplex PCR, the repertoire was profiled, and TCRdb retains in-frame clones only, with some absent. The data show about 210,000 clones, with roughly 87% seen just once and around 8% held by the top ten. Sequencing was performed on peripheral blood. Receptor source: a woman aged 55-69 years with COVID-19, enrolled during active disease.

This clone was counted a few times. The genes are TRBV11-2 and TRBJ1-4; D perhaps matches TRBD1 (6 bases). The germline gives CDR1 SGHAT, CDR2 FQNNGV. V gave up 4 bases and J gave up 7 bases, with 22 bases separating them. CDR3 length: 17 amino acids. The CDR3 DNA follows: TGTGCCAGCAGCTATTCAAAAACTCAGGGGCGGAGTGAAAAACTGTTTTTT. As protein: CASSYSKTQGRSEKLFF.

The V gene is TRBV10-3, the J gene TRBJ2-2; D gene unclear. CDR3 length equals 17 residues. Germline assignment: CDR1 ENHRY and CDR2 SYGVKD. With 2 bases removed from V and 4 bases from J, the gap between germline ends came to 17 bases. Written as DNA, the CDR3 is TGTGCCATCAGTGAGCTTGACACCCCAATGAGCACCGGGGAGCTGTTTTTT. Its protein is CAISELDTPMSTGELFF.

The CDR3 protein is CASSYPVRGIVNTEAFF. The CDR3 coding sequence is TGTGCCAGCAGTTACCCGGTTAGAGGGATTGTGAACACTGAAGCTTTCTTT. This chain links TRBV6-2 or TRBV6-3 with TRBJ1-1; D is unresolved. Trimming stripped 2 bases from V and 0 bases from J, with 16 bases between. There are 17 residues in the CDR3. Germline assignment: CDR1 MNHEY and CDR2 SVGEGT.

This chain uses TRBV24-1 with TRBJ2-4, with D possibly TRBD1 on 6 matching bases. V dropped 8 bases and J dropped 8 bases, with 15 bases sitting between them. Looked up from germline, CDR1 is KGHDR and CDR2 is SFDVKD. This CDR3 comprises 13 residues. DNA of the CDR3: TGTGCCACCAAAGGTGAGGCAGGGGACATTCAGTACTTC. Translation gives CATKGEAGDIQYF.

This clone came up many times. The chain employs TRBV5-1 and TRBJ2-7; TRBD1 matches 9 bases. The ends lost 0 bases at V and 6 bases at J; junction bases unmatched: 7. Germline V gene sequence: CDR1 SGHRS, CDR2 YFSETQ. The CDR3 contains 15 residues. Written as DNA, the CDR3 is TGCGCCAGCAGCTTGGGCGGGACAGGGAGGGGCGAGCAGTACTTC. As protein: CASSLGGTGRGEQYF.

The V and J genes are TRBV24-1 and TRBJ1-4; 7 bases fit TRBD1. The CDR3 covers 14 residues. Germline trimming cut 4 bases from V and 5 bases from J; bases unmatched to any gene: 3. The germline gives CDR1 KGHDR, CDR2 SFDVKD. Here the CDR3 DNA reads TGTGCCACCAGTGACGCAGGGGGAAATGAAAAACTGTTTTTT. It translates to CATSDAGGNEKLFF.

J is TRBJ1-1 and V is TRBV5-6; TRBD1 matches 8 bases. Per the germline V gene, CDR1 is SGHDT and CDR2 is YYEEEE. V was pared by 5 bases and J by 1 base, with 7 bases of the junction left unmatched. This CDR3 has 15 amino acids. As DNA, the CDR3 is TGTGCCAGCAGACCGACAGGGGTTACGAACACTGAAGCTTTCTTT. It encodes CASRPTGVTNTEAFF. The variable domain in full, with the rest retrieved from reference TRBV5-6 and TRBJ1-1, is DAGVTQSPTHLIKTRGQQVTLRCSPKSGHDTVSWYQQALGQGPQFIFQYYEEEERQRGNFPDRFSGHQFPNYSSELNVNALLLGDSALYLCASRPTGVTNTEAFFGQGTRLTVV.

The chain links TRBV6-5 to TRBJ1-5, with D possibly matching TRBD1 (5 bases). The germline CDR1 and CDR2 sequences are MNHEY and SVGAGI. Trimming left V 6 bases short and J 7 bases short, with 16 bases between. The CDR3 has 14 residues. CDR3 sequence (DNA): TGTGCCAGCAGCCCGGGGGGGTTCCACCAGCCCCAGCATTTT. Translating gives CASSPGGFHQPQHF.

The chain joins TRBV5-1 to TRBJ1-4; TRBD1 is a possible D gene (6 bases). The CDR3 length is 16 residues. In germline, CDR1 is SGHRS, CDR2 YFSETQ. Trimming shortened V by 0 bases and J by 3 bases, and 12 bases separated the two germline ends. CDR3 region: CASSLAGGGSNEKLFF. In nucleotides, the CDR3 is TGCGCCAGCAGCTTGGCCGGTGGGGGCTCTAATGAAAAACTGTTTTTT.

The table lists this clone with a few counts. This chain links TRBV19 with TRBJ2-5; D uncertain. CDR1 and CDR2 (germline): LNHDA, SQIVND (reference sequence). CDR3 length equals 14 residues. Trimming stripped 5 bases from V and 1 base from J, with 11 bases between. CDR3 in amino acids: CASSFDRSQETQYF. Written as DNA, the CDR3 is TGTGCCAGTAGTTTCGATCGCAGCCAAGAGACCCAGTACTTC.

The rearrangement joins TRBV12-1 to TRBJ2-5; the tabulated D call, TRBD2, remains unverified against the DNA. TRBV12-1 is given as a pseudogene. The CDR3 runs 17 residues. The CDR3 reads CASSFVGVAGHQETQYF. CDR3 sequence (DNA): TGTGCCAGCAGCTTTGTCGGAGTAGCGGGTCATCAAGAGACCCAGTACTTC.

The chain employs TRBV2 and TRBJ2-1, with 11 positions matching TRBD2. The J segment lost 9 bases and the V segment lost 8 bases, leaving 9 bases of the junction unmatched. The germline V gene has CDR1 SNHLY and CDR2 FYNNEI. The CDR3 totals 14 residues. The DNA for the CDR3 is TGTGCCAGCCTCGTGGGACTAGCGGCGAGTGAGCAGTTCTTC. Amino acids: CASLVGLAASEQFF.

This rearrangement joins TRBV7-3 to TRBJ2-1; no definite D call. CDR1 is SGHTA, CDR2 FQGTGA, per germline. CDR3 size: 15 residues. The V end lost 5 bases, the J end lost 0 bases, and 11 bases lay between the germline ends. CDR3 coding DNA: TGTGCCAGCAGCCCTTCTAGGAGCTCCTACAATGAGCAGTTCTTC. This gives the protein CASSPSRSSYNEQFF.